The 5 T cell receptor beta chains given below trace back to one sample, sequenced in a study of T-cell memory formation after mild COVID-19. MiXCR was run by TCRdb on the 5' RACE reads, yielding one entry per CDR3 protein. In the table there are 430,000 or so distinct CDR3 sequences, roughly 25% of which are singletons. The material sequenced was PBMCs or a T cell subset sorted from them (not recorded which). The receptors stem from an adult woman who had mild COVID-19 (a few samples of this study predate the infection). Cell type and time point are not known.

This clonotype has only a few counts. The CDR3: CASSLRQGEQPQHF. CDR3 DNA: TGTGCCAGCAGTTTAAGGCAGGGGGAACAGCCCCAGCATTTT. This chain joins TRBV12-3 or TRBV12-4 and TRBJ1-5; 7 nucleotides agree with TRBD1. The CDR3 sequence is 14 residues long. With V trimmed by 2 bases and J by 7 bases, 5 bases remained unmatched.

Here the CDR3 DNA reads TGCGCCAGCCTCAAGCAGGCCGCGGGCACAGATACGCAGTATTTT. Protein product: CASLKQAAGTDTQYF. The rearrangement uses TRBV5-1 and TRBJ2-3, with D unclear. Trimming removed 7 bases at V and 1 base at J, with 16 bases between. The germline gives CDR1 SGHRS, CDR2 YFSETQ. This CDR3 has 15 residues.

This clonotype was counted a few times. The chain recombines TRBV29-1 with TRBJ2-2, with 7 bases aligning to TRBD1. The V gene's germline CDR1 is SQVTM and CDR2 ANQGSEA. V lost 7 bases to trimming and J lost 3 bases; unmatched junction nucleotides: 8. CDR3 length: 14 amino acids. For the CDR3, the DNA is TGCAGCGCGACACAGGGGTCCGACACCGGGGAGCTGTTTTTT. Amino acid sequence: CSATQGSDTGELFF.

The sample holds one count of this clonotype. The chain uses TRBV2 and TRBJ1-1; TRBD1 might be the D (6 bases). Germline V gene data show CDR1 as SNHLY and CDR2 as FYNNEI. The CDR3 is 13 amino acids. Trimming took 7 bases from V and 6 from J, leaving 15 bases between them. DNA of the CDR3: TGTGCCAGCACCGACATACAGGGAGCTGAAGCTTTCTTT. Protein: CASTDIQGAEAFF.

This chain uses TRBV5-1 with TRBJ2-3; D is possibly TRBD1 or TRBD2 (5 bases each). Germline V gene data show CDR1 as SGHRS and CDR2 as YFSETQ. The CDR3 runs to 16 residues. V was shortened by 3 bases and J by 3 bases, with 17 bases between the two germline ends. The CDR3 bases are TGCGCCAGCAGCTCCTATTCCGGGACGGCAACAGATACGCAGTATTTT. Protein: CASSSYSGTATDTQYF. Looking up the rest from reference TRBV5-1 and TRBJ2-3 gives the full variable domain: KAGVTQTPRYLIKTRGQQVTLSCSPISGHRSVSWYQQTPGQGLQFLFEYFSETQRNKGNFPGRFSGRQFSNSRSEMNVSTLELGDSALYLCASSSYSGTATDTQYFGPGTRLTVL.